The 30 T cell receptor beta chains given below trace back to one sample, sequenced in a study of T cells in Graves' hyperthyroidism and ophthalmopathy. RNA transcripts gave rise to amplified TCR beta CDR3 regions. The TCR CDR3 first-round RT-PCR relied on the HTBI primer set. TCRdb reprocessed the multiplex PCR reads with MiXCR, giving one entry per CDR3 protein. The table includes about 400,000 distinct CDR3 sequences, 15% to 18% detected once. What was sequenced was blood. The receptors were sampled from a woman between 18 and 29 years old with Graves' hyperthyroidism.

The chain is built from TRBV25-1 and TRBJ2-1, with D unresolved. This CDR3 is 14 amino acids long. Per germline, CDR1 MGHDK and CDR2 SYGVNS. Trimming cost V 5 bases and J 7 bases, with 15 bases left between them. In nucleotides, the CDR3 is TGTGCCAGCAGTTGGGCTGGCCCCAATAATGAGCAGTTCTTC. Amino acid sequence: CASSWAGPNNEQFF.

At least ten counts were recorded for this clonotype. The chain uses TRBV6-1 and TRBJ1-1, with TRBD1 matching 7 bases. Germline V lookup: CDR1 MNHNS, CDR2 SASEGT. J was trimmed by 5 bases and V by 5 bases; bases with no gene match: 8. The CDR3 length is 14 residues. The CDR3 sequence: CASSYNRGSTEAFF. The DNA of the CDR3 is TGTGCCAGCAGTTACAACAGGGGATCAACTGAAGCTTTCTTT.

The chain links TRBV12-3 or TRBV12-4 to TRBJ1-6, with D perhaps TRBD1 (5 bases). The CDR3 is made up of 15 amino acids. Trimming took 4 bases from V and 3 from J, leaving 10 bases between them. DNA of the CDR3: TGTGCCAGCAGTTACCGACAGAGCTATAATTCACCCCTCCACTTT. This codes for CASSYRQSYNSPLHF.

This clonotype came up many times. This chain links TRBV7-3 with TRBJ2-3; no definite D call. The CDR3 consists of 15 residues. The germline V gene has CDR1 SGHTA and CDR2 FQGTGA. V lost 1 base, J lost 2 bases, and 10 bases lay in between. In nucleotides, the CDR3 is TGTGCCAGCAGCTTAATAGGGCGGATCACAGATACGCAGTATTTT. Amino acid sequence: CASSLIGRITDTQYF. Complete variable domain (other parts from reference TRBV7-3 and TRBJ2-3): GAGVSQTPSNKVTEKGKYVELRCDPISGHTALYWYRQSLGQGPEFLIYFQGTGAADDSGLPNDRFFAVRPEGSVSTLKIQRTERGDSAVYLCASSLIGRITDTQYFGPGTRLTVL.

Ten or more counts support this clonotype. In nucleotides, the CDR3 is TGCGCCAGCACGACACAGGCATACAATGAGCAGTTCTTC. It encodes CASTTQAYNEQFF. The rearrangement uses TRBV10-2 and TRBJ2-1; D is perhaps TRBD1 (5 bases). Germline V gene data show CDR1 as WSHSY and CDR2 as SAAADI. V gave up 7 bases and J gave up 4 bases, with 11 bases separating them. CDR3 length: 13 amino acids.

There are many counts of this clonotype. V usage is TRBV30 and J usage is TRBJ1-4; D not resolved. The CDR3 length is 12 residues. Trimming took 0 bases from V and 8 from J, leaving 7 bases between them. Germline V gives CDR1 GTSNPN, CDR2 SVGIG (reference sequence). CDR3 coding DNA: TGTGCCTGGAGTGTACTTCGGGAAAAACTGTTTTTT. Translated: CAWSVLREKLFF. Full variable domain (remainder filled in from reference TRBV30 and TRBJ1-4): SQTIHQWPATLVQPVGSPLSLECTVEGTSNPNLYWYRQAAGRGLQLLFYSVGIGQISSEVPQNLSASRPQDRQFILSSKKLLLSDSGFYLCAWSVLREKLFFGSGTQLSVL.

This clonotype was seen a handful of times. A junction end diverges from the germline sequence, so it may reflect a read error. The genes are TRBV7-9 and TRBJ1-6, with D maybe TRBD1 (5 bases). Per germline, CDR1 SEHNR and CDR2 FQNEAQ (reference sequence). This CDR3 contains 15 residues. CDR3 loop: CAGSFTGDQKGTLHF. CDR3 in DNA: TGTGCCGGCAGCTTTACAGGAGATCAAAAGGGGACCCTCCACTTT.

The CDR3 here is CASSSGTGLGYTF. Here the CDR3 DNA reads TGTGCCAGCAGCTCCGGGACAGGCCTCGGCTACACCTTC. The V call is TRBV7-9, the J call TRBJ1-2, with 8 positions matching TRBD1. Unmatched junction bases numbered 6, after V lost 4 bases and J lost 8 bases. Germline V CDR1 and CDR2: SEHNR, FQNEAQ (reference sequence). This CDR3 has 13 residues.

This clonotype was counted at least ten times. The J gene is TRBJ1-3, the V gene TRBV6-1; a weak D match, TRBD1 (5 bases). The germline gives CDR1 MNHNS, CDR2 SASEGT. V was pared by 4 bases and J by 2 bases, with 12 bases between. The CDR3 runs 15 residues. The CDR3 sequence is CASSGYGAPGNTIYF. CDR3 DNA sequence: TGTGCCAGCAGTGGGTACGGGGCCCCTGGAAACACCATATATTTT.

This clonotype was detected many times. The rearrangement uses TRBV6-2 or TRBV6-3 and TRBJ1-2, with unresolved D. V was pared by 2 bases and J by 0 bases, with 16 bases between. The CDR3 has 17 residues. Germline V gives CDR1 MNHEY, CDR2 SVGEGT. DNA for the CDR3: TGTGCCAGCAGTTACCTCGGCCTCGGGGTGACTAACTATGGCTACACCTTC. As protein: CASSYLGLGVTNYGYTF.

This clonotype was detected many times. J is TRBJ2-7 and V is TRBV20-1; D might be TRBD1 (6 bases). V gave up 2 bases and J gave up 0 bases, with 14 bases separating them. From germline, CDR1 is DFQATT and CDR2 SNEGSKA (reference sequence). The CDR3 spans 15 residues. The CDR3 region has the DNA TGCAGTGCTAGACAGACAGGTCGGAGCTCCTACGAGCAGTACTTC. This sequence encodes CSARQTGRSSYEQYF.

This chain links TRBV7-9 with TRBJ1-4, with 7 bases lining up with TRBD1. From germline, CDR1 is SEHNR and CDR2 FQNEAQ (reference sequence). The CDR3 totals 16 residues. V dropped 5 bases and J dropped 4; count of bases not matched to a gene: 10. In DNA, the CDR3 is TGTGCCAGCAGCGACAGTAGGGGACAGTTTAATGAAAAACTGTTTTTT. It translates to CASSDSRGQFNEKLFF. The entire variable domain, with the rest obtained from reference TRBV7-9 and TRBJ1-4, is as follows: DTGVSQNPRHKITKRGQNVTFRCDPISEHNRLYWYRQTLGQGPEFLTYFQNEAQLEKSRLLSDRFSAERPKGSFSTLEIQRTEQGDSAMYLCASSDSRGQFNEKLFFGSGTQLSVL.

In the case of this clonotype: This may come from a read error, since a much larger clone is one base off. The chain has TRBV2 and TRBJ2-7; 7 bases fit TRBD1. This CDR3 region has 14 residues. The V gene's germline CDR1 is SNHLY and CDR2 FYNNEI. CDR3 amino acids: CASSHSQGINEQYF. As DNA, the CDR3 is TGCGCCAGCAGCCACTCACAGGGGATCAACGAGCAGTACTTC. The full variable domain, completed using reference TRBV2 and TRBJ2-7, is EPEVTQTPSHQVTQMGQEVILRCVPISNHLYFYWYRQILGQKVEFLVSFYNNEISEKSEIFDDQFSVERPDGSNFTLKIRSTKLEDSAMYFCASSHSQGINEQYFGPGTRLTVT.

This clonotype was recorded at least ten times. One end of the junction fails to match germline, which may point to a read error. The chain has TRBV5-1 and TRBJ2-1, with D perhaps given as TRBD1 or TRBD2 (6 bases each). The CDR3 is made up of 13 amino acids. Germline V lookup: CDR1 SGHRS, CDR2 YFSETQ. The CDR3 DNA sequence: TGTGCCAGCAGCTTAGGGGGGTACAATGAGCAGTTCTTC. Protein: CASSLGGYNEQFF.

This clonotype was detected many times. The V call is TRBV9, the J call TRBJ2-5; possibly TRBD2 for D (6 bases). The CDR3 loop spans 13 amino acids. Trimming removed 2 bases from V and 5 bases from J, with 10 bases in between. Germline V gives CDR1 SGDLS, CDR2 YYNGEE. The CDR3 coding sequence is TGTGCCAGCAGCGTGGGGGGAGTGGAGACCCAGTACTTC. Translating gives CASSVGGVETQYF.

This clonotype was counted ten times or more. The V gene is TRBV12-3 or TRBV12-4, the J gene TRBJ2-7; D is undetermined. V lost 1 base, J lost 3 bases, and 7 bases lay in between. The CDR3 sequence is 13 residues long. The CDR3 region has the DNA TGTGCCAGCAGTTTAGGCAGGTACTACGAGCAGTACTTC. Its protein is CASSLGRYYEQYF.

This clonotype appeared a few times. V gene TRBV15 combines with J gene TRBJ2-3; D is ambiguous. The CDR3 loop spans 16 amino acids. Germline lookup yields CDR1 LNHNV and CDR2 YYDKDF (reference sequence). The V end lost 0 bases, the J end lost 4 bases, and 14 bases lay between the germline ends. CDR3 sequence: CATSRDPVRSPDTQYF. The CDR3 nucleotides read TGTGCCACCAGCAGAGATCCCGTACGGAGCCCAGATACGCAGTATTTT. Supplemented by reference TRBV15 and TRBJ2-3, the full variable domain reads DAMVIQNPRYQVTQFGKPVTLSCSQTLNHNVMYWYQQKSSQAPKLLFHYYDKDFNNEADTPDNFQSRRPNTSFCFLDIRSPGLGDTAMYLCATSRDPVRSPDTQYFGPGTRLTVL.

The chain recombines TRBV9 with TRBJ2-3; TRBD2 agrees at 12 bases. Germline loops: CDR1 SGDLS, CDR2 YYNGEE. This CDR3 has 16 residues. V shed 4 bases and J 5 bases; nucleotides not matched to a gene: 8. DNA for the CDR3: TGTGCCAGCAGCTTTTCTAGCGGGGGGGTTCAAGATACGCAGTATTTT. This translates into CASSFSSGGVQDTQYF.

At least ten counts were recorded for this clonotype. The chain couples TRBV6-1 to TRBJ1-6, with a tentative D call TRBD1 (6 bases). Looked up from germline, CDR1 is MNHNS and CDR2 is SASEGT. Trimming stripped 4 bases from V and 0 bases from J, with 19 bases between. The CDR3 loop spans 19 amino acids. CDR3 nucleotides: TGTGCCAGCAGTGGGGATCAACAGGGCCTGAGCTCCTATAATTCACCCCTCCACTTT. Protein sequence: CASSGDQQGLSSYNSPLHF.

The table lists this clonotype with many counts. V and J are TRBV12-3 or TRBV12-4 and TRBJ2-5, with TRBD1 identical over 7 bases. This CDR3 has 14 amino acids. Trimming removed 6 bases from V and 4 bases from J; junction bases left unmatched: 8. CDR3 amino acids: CASRTGPGGETQYF. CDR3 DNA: TGTGCCAGCAGAACAGGGCCAGGGGGAGAGACCCAGTACTTC.

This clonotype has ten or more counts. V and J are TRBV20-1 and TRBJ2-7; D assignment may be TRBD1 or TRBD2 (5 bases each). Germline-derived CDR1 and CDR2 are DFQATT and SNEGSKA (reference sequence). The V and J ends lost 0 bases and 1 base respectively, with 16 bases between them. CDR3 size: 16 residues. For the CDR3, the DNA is TGCAGTGCTAGAGATGAAAGTCTCGGGGCGTCCTACGAGCAGTACTTC. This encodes CSARDESLGASYEQYF.

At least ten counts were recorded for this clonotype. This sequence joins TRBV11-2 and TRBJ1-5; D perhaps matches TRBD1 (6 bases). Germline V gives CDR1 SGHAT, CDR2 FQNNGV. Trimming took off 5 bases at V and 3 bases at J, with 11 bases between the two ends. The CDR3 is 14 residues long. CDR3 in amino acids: CASSQDSFNQPQHF. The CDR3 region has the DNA TGTGCCAGCAGCCAGGACAGTTTCAATCAGCCCCAGCATTTT.

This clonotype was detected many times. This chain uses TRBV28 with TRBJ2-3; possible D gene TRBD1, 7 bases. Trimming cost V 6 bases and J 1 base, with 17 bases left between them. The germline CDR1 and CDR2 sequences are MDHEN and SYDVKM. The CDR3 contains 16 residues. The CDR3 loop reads CASSAGGFGGTDTQYF. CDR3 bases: TGTGCCAGCAGCGCAGGGGGGTTTGGGGGCACAGATACGCAGTATTTT.

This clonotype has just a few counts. CDR3 residues: CASSGVAGGLNTGELFF. CDR3 nucleotide sequence: TGTGCCAGCAGCGGGGTTGCGGGAGGGTTGAACACCGGGGAGCTGTTTTTT. This sequence joins TRBV2 and TRBJ2-2, with 9 bases matching TRBD2. The germline CDR1 and CDR2 sequences are SNHLY and FYNNEI. Trimming took 6 bases from V and 1 from J; bases not matched to a gene: 9. The CDR3 contains 17 residues.

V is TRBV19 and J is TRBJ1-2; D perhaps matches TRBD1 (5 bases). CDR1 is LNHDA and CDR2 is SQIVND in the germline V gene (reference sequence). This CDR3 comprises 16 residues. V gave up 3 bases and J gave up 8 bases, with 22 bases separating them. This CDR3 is CASSIPHRQGTSGYTF. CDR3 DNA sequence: TGTGCCAGTAGTATCCCCCATCGGCAGGGAACCTCCGGCTACACCTTC.

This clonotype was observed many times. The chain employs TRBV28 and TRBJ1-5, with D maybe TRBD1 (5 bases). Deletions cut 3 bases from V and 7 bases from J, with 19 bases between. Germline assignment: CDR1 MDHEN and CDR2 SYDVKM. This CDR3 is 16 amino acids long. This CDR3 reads CASSFRGGLLGQPQHF. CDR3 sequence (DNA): TGTGCCAGCAGTTTCCGGGGGGGTCTCCTCGGCCAGCCCCAGCATTTT.

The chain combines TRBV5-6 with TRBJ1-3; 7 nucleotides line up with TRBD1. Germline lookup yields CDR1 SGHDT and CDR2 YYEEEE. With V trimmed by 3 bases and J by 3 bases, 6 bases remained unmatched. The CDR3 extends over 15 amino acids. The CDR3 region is CASSYGTDNGNTIYF. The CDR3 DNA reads TGTGCCAGCAGCTACGGGACAGACAATGGAAACACCATATATTTT.

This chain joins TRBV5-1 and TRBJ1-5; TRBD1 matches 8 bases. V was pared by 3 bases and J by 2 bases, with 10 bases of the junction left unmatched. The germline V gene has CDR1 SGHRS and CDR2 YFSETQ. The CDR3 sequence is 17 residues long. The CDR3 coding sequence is TGCGCCAGCAGCTCTAGGACAGGGAACGACGGCAATCAGCCCCAGCATTTT. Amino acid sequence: CASSSRTGNDGNQPQHF.

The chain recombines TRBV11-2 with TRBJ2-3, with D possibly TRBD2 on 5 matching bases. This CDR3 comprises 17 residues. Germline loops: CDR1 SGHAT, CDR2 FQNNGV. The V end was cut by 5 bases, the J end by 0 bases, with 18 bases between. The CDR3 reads CASSHLRGQLSTDTQYF. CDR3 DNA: TGTGCCAGCAGCCACCTTCGAGGGCAGCTTAGCACAGATACGCAGTATTTT.

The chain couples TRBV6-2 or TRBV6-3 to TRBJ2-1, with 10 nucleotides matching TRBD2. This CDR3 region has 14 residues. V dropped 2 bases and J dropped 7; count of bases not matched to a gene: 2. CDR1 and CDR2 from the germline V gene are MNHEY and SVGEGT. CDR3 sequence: CASSYSGRGNEQFF. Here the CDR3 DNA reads TGTGCCAGCAGTTACAGCGGGAGGGGGAATGAGCAGTTCTTC.